This T cell receptor (beta chain) was obtained from a study of T-cell reconstitution after alpha-beta-depleted transplantation in children. Germline-derived CDR1 and CDR2 are DFQATT and SNEGSKA (reference sequence). The length of the CDR3 is 15 residues. V dropped 2 bases and J dropped 7 bases, with 15 bases sitting between them. Study-level findings and limits: Reports say that about two months after transplant, the alpha-beta T cells came out of several hundred graft clones that had expanded. Newly made T cells mostly supplied T-cell counts and diversity one year after transplant. It was surviving recipient T cells and thymic progenitors that gave some patients high TCRbeta diversity at day 60.

As it was prepared, the TCRbeta library received unique molecular identifiers. TCRdb reprocessed the PCR reads with MiXCR, giving one entry per CDR3 protein. The sample lists about 240,000 distinct CDR3 sequences, about a quarter seen once, with about 2.8% in the top ten. In this sample, this clonotype turned up a few times. What it binds is not known. The chain recombines TRBV20-1 with TRBJ1-6; D not resolved. The sequence came from a girl under 10 years old with Fanconi anemia, due to receive a stem cell transplant. Sequencing was performed on PBMCs, taken before TCRalphabeta/CD19-depleted stem cell transplant. The DNA of the CDR3 is TGCAGTGCTAGATATCGGTCACTCCTCAATTCACCCCTCCACTTT. It translates to CSARYRSLLNSPLHF.